Included here is one TCR beta chain sequence, with context. What it binds is not known. The sample contains more than one DNA sequence encoding this CDR3. The assay was immunoSEQ multiplex PCR, and TCRdb's table has in-frame clones only and misses some. The top ten clones hold around 1.8% of a sample with around 500,000 clones, approximately 90% of them seen once. The data derive from a study of Ad26.COV2.S vaccination and SARS-CoV-2 variants. Study in general: Once or twice, 56 days apart, Ad26.COV2.S was delivered intramuscularly. General observations from the study: Post-vaccination breadth of spike-specific CD8+ and CD4+ T cell responses was reportedly substantial. Similar non-spike TCR breadth was seen in vaccine and placebo recipients.

The CDR3 contains 15 residues. The ends were cut back, 0 bases at V and 1 base at J, with 10 bases in the middle. Germline-derived CDR1 and CDR2 are SGDLS and YYNGEE. Treatment here: approximately 18 received Ad26.COV2.S at low or high dose, single or two shots; roughly five received placebo; per-sample allocation not given. On day 63 after the first injection, vaccine and placebo recipients gave samples. It was an adult aged 18-55 years in Boston who was the donor. The material sequenced was peripheral blood, taken in a trial of Ad26.COV2.S vaccine versus placebo. The chain is built from TRBV9 and TRBJ1-1; D may be TRBD1 (5 bases). The clonotype was recovered from a person between 18 and 65 years old who received the Ad26.COV2.S COVID-19 vaccine or a placebo. In nucleotides, the CDR3 is TGTGCCAGCAGCGTAGTCGGGGCCAAGAACACTGAAGCTTTCTTT. This encodes CASSVVGAKNTEAFF.